The 16 T cell receptor beta chains below were found in one sample sequenced in a study of PD-1 blockade in classical Hodgkin lymphoma. The assay was immunoSEQ multiplex PCR, and TCRdb's table has in-frame clones only and misses some. The sample lists roughly 21,000 clones, roughly 77% occurring once. Time point specified: cycle 4 day 1 (C4D1), after six to seven weeks of nivolumab. Relapse was seen in all patients after autologous stem cell transplantation, and brentuximab vedotin exposure was variable. Sequencing used peripheral blood mononuclear cells (PBMCs), obtained before the fourth cycle of nivolumab. The receptors come from a human donor with classical Hodgkin lymphoma.

The chain joins TRBV2 to TRBJ1-2; the D is unclear. The V and J ends lost 6 bases and 0 bases respectively, with 11 bases between them. This CDR3 is 14 amino acids long. Germline V lookup: CDR1 SNHLY, CDR2 FYNNEI. The CDR3 reads CASRMMTSNYGYTF. CDR3 DNA: TGTGCCAGCAGGATGATGACATCTAACTATGGCTACACCTTC.

The chain has TRBV6-6 and TRBJ1-5; D not certain. This CDR3 comprises 13 residues. V lost 2 bases, J lost 5 bases, and 7 bases lay in between. Germline CDR1 MNHNY, CDR2 SVGAGI (reference sequence). The DNA of the CDR3 is TGTGCCAGCAGTTACGCGGATGATCAGCCCCAGCATTTT. Its translation is CASSYADDQPQHF.

There are a few counts of this clone. Here the CDR3 DNA reads TGTGCCAGCGCTATGTTTCAGGTGAACACTGAAGCTTTCTTT. It is translated as CASAMFQVNTEAFF. V gene TRBV5-4 combines with J gene TRBJ1-1; no definite D call. Trimming left V 7 bases short and J 0 bases short, with 13 bases between. CDR1 is SGHNT, CDR2 YYREEE, per germline (reference sequence). The CDR3 has 14 residues.

The chain links TRBV5-1 to TRBJ2-1; D is undetermined. This CDR3 is 15 amino acids long. The germline V gene has CDR1 SGHRS and CDR2 YFSETQ. Trimming pared 1 base from V and 2 bases from J, leaving 10 bases between. The CDR3 nucleotides are TGCGCCAGCAGCTTGTTGGTAGGAGCCTACAATGAGCAGTTCTTC. This codes for CASSLLVGAYNEQFF.

By share of the sample, this clone is medium-sized. This sequence joins TRBV11-2 and TRBJ2-7, with D unresolved. V was shortened by 3 bases and J by 8 bases, with 17 bases between the two germline ends. Germline V gene sequence: CDR1 SGHAT, CDR2 FQNNGV. This CDR3 region has 14 residues. CDR3: CASSFPSELTKQYF. The CDR3, as DNA: TGTGCCAGCAGCTTCCCAAGCGAGCTTACGAAGCAGTACTTC.

The V call is TRBV10-1, the J call TRBJ1-3; a possible D gene is TRBD1 (6 bases). In germline, CDR1 is WNHNN, CDR2 SYGVQD (reference sequence). Trimming took off 2 bases at V and 4 bases at J, with 15 bases between the two ends. This CDR3 region has 16 residues. The CDR3 sequence is CASSEDRPRLGNTIYF. The CDR3 coding sequence is TGCGCCAGCAGTGAGGACAGGCCGAGGCTCGGAAACACCATATATTTT.

This clone has more than one count but fewer than ten. The chain uses TRBV5-1 and TRBJ1-4; D might be TRBD1 (5 bases). The CDR3 contains 13 residues. V gave up 3 bases and J gave up 10 bases, with 13 bases separating them. Germline loops: CDR1 SGHRS, CDR2 YFSETQ. CDR3 sequence (DNA): TGCGCCAGCAGCTCGGCGACAGATGGAAAACTGTTTTTT. It translates to CASSSATDGKLFF. Using reference TRBV5-1 and TRBJ1-4 for the parts outside the CDR3, the full variable domain is KAGVTQTPRYLIKTRGQQVTLSCSPISGHRSVSWYQQTPGQGLQFLFEYFSETQRNKGNFPGRFSGRQFSNSRSEMNVSTLELGDSALYLCASSSATDGKLFFGSGTQLSVL.

Written as DNA, the CDR3 is TGTGCCAGTAGTGGCGCGCGACAGGCCTTATACGAGCAGTACTTC. This sequence encodes CASSGARQALYEQYF. The rearrangement joins TRBV19 to TRBJ2-7; tentatively, D is TRBD1 (6 bases). The V gene lost 5 bases and the J gene lost 4 bases, with 18 bases spanning the gap. The CDR3 contains 15 residues. Germline V gives CDR1 LNHDA, CDR2 SQIVND (reference sequence).

The table lists this clone with a count of one. The V gene is TRBV5-1, the J gene TRBJ2-7; D remains ambiguous. Germline assignment: CDR1 SGHRS and CDR2 YFSETQ. V was clipped by 3 bases and J by 3 bases, with 10 bases between them. The CDR3 is 13 residues long. The CDR3 spells CASSSTGDYEQYF. As DNA, the CDR3 is TGCGCCAGCAGCTCCACTGGGGACTACGAGCAGTACTTC.

This chain connects TRBV6-5 to TRBJ1-4; 9 bases are a match to TRBD1. Trimming at V came to 2 bases and at J to 8 bases, leaving 6 bases not matched to a gene. The CDR3 contains 15 residues. Germline CDR1 and CDR2: MNHEY and SVGAGI. As DNA, the CDR3 is TGTGCCAGCAGTTACGCGGGACAGGGAGGGGAAAAACTGTTTTTT. Translating gives CASSYAGQGGEKLFF.

V is TRBV9 and J is TRBJ2-1; D gene uncertain. The V gene lost 1 base and the J gene lost 6 bases, with 5 bases spanning the gap. The CDR3 has 12 residues. Germline assignment: CDR1 SGDLS and CDR2 YYNGEE. The CDR3 nucleotides read TGTGCCAGCAGCGTACTTTTCAATGAGCAGTTCTTC. Translated: CASSVLFNEQFF.

CDR3 region: CASSLFSLDTEAFF. In DNA form, the CDR3 reads TGCGCCAGCAGCTTGTTTAGTTTGGACACTGAAGCTTTCTTT. The genes are TRBV5-1 and TRBJ1-1; no firm D call. Deletions cut 1 base from V and 3 bases from J, with 10 bases between. Germline CDR1 SGHRS, CDR2 YFSETQ. CDR3 length: 14 residues.

The chain employs TRBV19 and TRBJ2-7; 12 bases align to TRBD2. V dropped 5 bases and J dropped 5; count of bases not matched to a gene: 7. The CDR3 runs 15 residues. In germline, CDR1 is LNHDA, CDR2 SQIVND (reference sequence). The CDR3 sequence: CASSPQTSGRNEQYF. In DNA, the CDR3 is TGTGCCAGTAGTCCACAGACTAGCGGGAGAAACGAGCAGTACTTC.

This clone was counted between two and nine times. V is TRBV19 and J is TRBJ2-3; D is perhaps TRBD2 (6 bases). The CDR3 totals 16 residues. V dropped 6 bases and J dropped 0 bases, with 16 bases sitting between them. Germline V gene sequence: CDR1 LNHDA, CDR2 SQIVND (reference sequence). Here the CDR3 reads CASSPRLAGSTDTQYF. CDR3 in DNA: TGTGCCAGTAGCCCGAGGTTGGCGGGGAGCACAGATACGCAGTATTTT.

The J gene is TRBJ2-5, the V gene TRBV5-7, with a weak D call TRBD2 (5 bases). TRBV5-7 carries the ORF label, with uncertain function. This CDR3 has 18 residues. V was clipped by 0 bases and J by 7 bases, with 25 bases between them. The CDR3 spells CASSLAFQEDSHRSTQYF. The CDR3 DNA reads as TGTGCCAGCAGCTTGGCTTTTCAGGAGGACTCGCACCGATCGACCCAGTACTTC.

The chain uses TRBV29-1 and TRBJ1-2; D not resolved. Trimming took 5 bases from V and 1 from J, leaving 5 bases between them. Germline CDR1 SQVTM, CDR2 ANQGSEA. The CDR3 length is 11 residues. The chain's CDR3 is CSVSRNYGYTF. The DNA of the CDR3 is TGCAGCGTTTCTCGTAACTATGGCTACACCTTC.